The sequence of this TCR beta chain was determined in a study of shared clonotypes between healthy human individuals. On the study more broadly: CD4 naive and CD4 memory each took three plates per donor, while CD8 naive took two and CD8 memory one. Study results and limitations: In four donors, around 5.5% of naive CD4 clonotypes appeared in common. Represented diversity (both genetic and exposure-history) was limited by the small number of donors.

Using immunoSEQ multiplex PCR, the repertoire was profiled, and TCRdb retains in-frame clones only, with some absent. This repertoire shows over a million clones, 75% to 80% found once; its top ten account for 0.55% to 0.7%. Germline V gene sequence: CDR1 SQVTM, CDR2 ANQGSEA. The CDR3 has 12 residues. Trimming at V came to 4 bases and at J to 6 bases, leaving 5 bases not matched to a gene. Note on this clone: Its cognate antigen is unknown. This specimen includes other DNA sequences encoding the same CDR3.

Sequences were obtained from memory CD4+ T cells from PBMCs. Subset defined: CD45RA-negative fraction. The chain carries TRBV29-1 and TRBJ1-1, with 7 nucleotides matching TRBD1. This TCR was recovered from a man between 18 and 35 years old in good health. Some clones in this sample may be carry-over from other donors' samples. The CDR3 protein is CSVGQGFAEAFF. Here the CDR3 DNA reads TGCAGCGTTGGACAGGGTTTCGCTGAAGCTTTCTTT.